These T cell receptor beta chains were read from a single sample in a study of cytomegalovirus exposure and HLA in healthy donors. The table came from immunoSEQ multiplex PCR; TCRdb's copy has only in-frame clones and leaves some out. Here the sample spans some 150,000 clones, about 80% being singletons. Sequenced material: PBMCs. These receptors were taken from a man younger than 30 in good health and CMV-seropositive. The CDR3 runs from the conserved cysteine through the conserved F or W. D genes are given only for firm matches. Some rows have no size entry. The others give once, few or many, or a class for an expanded clone.

CDR3 protein: CASSYGTTDTQYF
CDR3 DNA: TGTGCCAGCAGTTATGGCACCACAGATACGCAGTATTTT
CDR3 length: 13
J gene: TRBJ2-3
clone size: NA
D gene: NA
V gene: TRBV27

CDR3 protein: CSVRTGEGYEQYF
CDR3 DNA: TGCAGCGTTAGGACAGGGGAAGGCTACGAGCAGTACTTC
CDR3 length: 13
J gene: TRBJ2-7
clone size: NA
D gene: TRBD1
V gene: TRBV29-1

CDR3 protein: CASSLGRGLNYGYTF
CDR3 DNA: TGTGCCAGCAGCTTAGGCAGGGGACTAAACTATGGCTACACCTTC
CDR3 length: 15
J gene: TRBJ1-2
clone size: NA
D gene: NA
V gene: TRBV11-2

CDR3 protein: CASSSGGMLVAFF
CDR3 DNA: TGTGCCAGTAGTTCCGGGGGGATGTTGGTAGCTTTCTTT
CDR3 length: 13
J gene: TRBJ1-1
clone size: NA
D gene: NA
V gene: TRBV19

CDR3 protein: CASSETPSGNNEQFF
CDR3 DNA: TGTGCCAGCAGTGAAACGCCTAGCGGGAACAATGAGCAGTTCTTC
CDR3 length: 15
J gene: TRBJ2-1
clone size: NA
D gene: TRBD2
V gene: TRBV2

CDR3 protein: CASSPYGGSYEQYF
CDR3 DNA: TGCGCCAGCAGCCCCTACGGGGGCTCCTACGAGCAGTACTTC
CDR3 length: 14
J gene: TRBJ2-7
clone size: NA
D gene: NA
V gene: TRBV5-1

CDR3 protein: CASSMRLAGGGTDTQYF
CDR3 DNA: TGTGCCAGCAGCATGAGACTAGCGGGAGGGGGCACAGATACGCAGTATTTT
CDR3 length: 17
J gene: TRBJ2-3
clone size: few
D gene: TRBD2
V gene: TRBV5-4

CDR3 protein: CAIGTGRNQETQYF
CDR3 DNA: TGTGCCATCGGGACAGGGAGGAACCAAGAGACCCAGTACTTC
CDR3 length: 14
J gene: TRBJ2-5
clone size: NA
D gene: TRBD1
V gene: TRBV10-3

CDR3 protein: CASSPGGHSQPQHF
CDR3 DNA: TGTGCCAGCAGCCCAGGGGGGCACAGTCAGCCCCAGCATTTT
CDR3 length: 14
J gene: TRBJ1-5
clone size: NA
D gene: TRBD1
V gene: TRBV7-9

CDR3 protein: CASSARTGEEKLFF
CDR3 DNA: TGTGCCAGCAGCGCAAGGACAGGGGAAGAAAAACTGTTTTTT
CDR3 length: 14
J gene: TRBJ1-4
clone size: NA
D gene: TRBD1
V gene: TRBV11-1

CDR3 protein: CASRGTGLAGMNTGELFF
CDR3 DNA: TGCGCCAGCAGGGGCACGGGACTAGCGGGGATGAACACCGGGGAGCTGTTTTTT
CDR3 length: 18
J gene: TRBJ2-2
clone size: NA
D gene: TRBD2
V gene: TRBV4-3

CDR3 protein: CASSLGTPEAFF
CDR3 DNA: TGTGCCAGCAGCCTCGGGACTCCTGAAGCTTTCTTT
CDR3 length: 12
J gene: TRBJ1-1
clone size: NA
D gene: NA
V gene: TRBV7-9

CDR3 protein: CAISESGQGSEKLFF
CDR3 DNA: TGTGCCATCAGTGAGTCGGGGCAGGGGAGTGAAAAACTGTTTTTT
CDR3 length: 15
J gene: TRBJ1-4
clone size: NA
D gene: NA
V gene: TRBV10-3

CDR3 protein: CAWDRGLAGDGRFF
CDR3 DNA: TGTGCCTGGGATAGGGGACTAGCGGGGGACGGAAGGTTCTTC
CDR3 length: 14
J gene: TRBJ2-1
clone size: NA
D gene: TRBD2
V gene: TRBV30

CDR3 protein: CASSPQDRGPEKLFF
CDR3 DNA: TGTGCCAGCAGCCCTCAGGACAGGGGGCCTGAAAAACTGTTTTTT
CDR3 length: 15
J gene: TRBJ1-4
clone size: once
D gene: TRBD1
V gene: TRBV5-6

CDR3 protein: CASSLAFGQYF
CDR3 DNA: TGTGCCAGCAGCTTAGCCTTCGGGCAGTACTTC
CDR3 length: 11
J gene: TRBJ2-7
clone size: NA
D gene: NA
V gene: TRBV11-2

CDR3 protein: CASSSATNEKLFF
CDR3 DNA: TGTGCCAGTAGTAGCGCAACTAATGAAAAACTGTTTTTT
CDR3 length: 13
J gene: TRBJ1-4
clone size: NA
D gene: NA
V gene: TRBV19

CDR3 protein: CASAGGGPDTQYF
CDR3 DNA: TGTGCCAGCGCAGGGGGCGGCCCAGATACGCAGTATTTT
CDR3 length: 13
J gene: TRBJ2-3
clone size: NA
D gene: TRBD1
V gene: TRBV14

CDR3 protein: CACRDRAGGYTF
CDR3 DNA: TGTGCCTGCAGGGACAGGGCTGGAGGCTACACCTTC
CDR3 length: 12
J gene: TRBJ1-2
clone size: NA
D gene: TRBD1
V gene: TRBV30

CDR3 protein: CASSLITGGGEKLFF
CDR3 DNA: TGTGCCAGCAGCTTGATAACCGGAGGTGGAGAAAAACTGTTTTTT
CDR3 length: 15
J gene: TRBJ1-4
clone size: NA
D gene: NA
V gene: TRBV5-6

CDR3 protein: CAISEGGSNQPQHF
CDR3 DNA: TGTGCCATCAGCGAAGGGGGAAGCAATCAGCCCCAGCATTTT
CDR3 length: 14
J gene: TRBJ1-5
clone size: once
D gene: NA
V gene: TRBV10-3

CDR3 protein: CAIVGPAGRQYF
CDR3 DNA: TGTGCCATCGTGGGACCAGCCGGGAGACAGTACTTC
CDR3 length: 12
J gene: TRBJ2-7
clone size: NA
D gene: NA
V gene: TRBV7-8

CDR3 protein: CASSLQTGSYEQYF
CDR3 DNA: TGTGCCAGCAGCCTTCAGACAGGTTCCTACGAGCAGTACTTC
CDR3 length: 14
J gene: TRBJ2-7
clone size: NA
D gene: NA
V gene: TRBV7-9

CDR3 protein: CASSSGLSGANVLTF
CDR3 DNA: TGTGCCAGCAGTTCCGGTCTTTCTGGGGCCAACGTCCTGACTTTC
CDR3 length: 15
J gene: TRBJ2-6
clone size: NA
D gene: NA
V gene: TRBV11-1

CDR3 protein: CASSIGGVLEAFF
CDR3 DNA: TGTGCCAGTAGTATAGGCGGGGTATTGGAAGCTTTCTTT
CDR3 length: 13
J gene: TRBJ1-1
clone size: NA
D gene: NA
V gene: TRBV19

CDR3 protein: CASSGDGAGSDNEQFF
CDR3 DNA: TGTGCCAGCAGCGGGGATGGGGCAGGGTCGGACAATGAGCAGTTCTTC
CDR3 length: 16
J gene: TRBJ2-1
clone size: NA
D gene: NA
V gene: TRBV9

CDR3 protein: CASSPLILAGSDEQFF
CDR3 DNA: TGCGCCAGCAGCCCTCTAATCCTAGCGGGATCGGATGAGCAGTTCTTC
CDR3 length: 16
J gene: TRBJ2-1
clone size: once
D gene: TRBD2
V gene: TRBV4-1